A single sample is the source of the 26 T cell receptor beta chains below, sequenced in a study of glioma-infiltrating T cells after dendritic cell vaccination. Described time point: after dendritic cell vaccination, including at tumor progression/relapse. Using immunoSEQ multiplex PCR, the repertoire was profiled, and TCRdb retains in-frame clones only, with some absent. The profile shows over 65,000 clones, 85% of them singletons. Specimen: blood, collected after dendritic cell vaccination. All receptors come from a human donor with glioblastoma.

The chain combines TRBV18 with TRBJ2-1, with 8 bases matching TRBD1. The CDR3 spans 16 residues. Per germline, CDR1 KGHSH and CDR2 LQKENI. J gave up 5 bases and V 4 bases, and 10 bases lay outside the gene matches. CDR3 region: CASSLAGGAVNNEQFF. CDR3 sequence (DNA): TGTGCCAGCTCACTCGCAGGGGGCGCGGTGAACAATGAGCAGTTCTTC.

This chain uses TRBV19 with TRBJ1-2; 8 bases match TRBD1. J gave up 4 bases and V 5 bases, and 6 bases lay outside the gene matches. The CDR3 sequence is 14 residues long. Germline CDR1 is LNHDA and CDR2 is SQIVND (reference sequence). The CDR3: CASSPVQGVYGYTF. CDR3 nucleotides: TGTGCCAGTAGTCCTGTACAGGGGGTCTATGGCTACACCTTC.

J is TRBJ2-2 and V is TRBV5-4, with 8 bases matching TRBD1. The CDR3 sequence is 16 residues long. Germline V gives CDR1 SGHNT, CDR2 YYREEE (reference sequence). V shed 4 bases and J 5 bases; nucleotides not matched to a gene: 10. The CDR3 spells CASSDHRGLLTGELFF. The CDR3 region has the DNA TGTGCCAGCAGCGACCACAGGGGGTTGTTGACCGGGGAGCTGTTTTTT.

The CDR3 nucleotides are TGTGCCAGCAGCTTGTGGGACAGGGGGTGGAATACGCAGTATTTT. Translated, it gives CASSLWDRGWNTQYF. The rearrangement uses TRBV5-6 and TRBJ2-3; the match to TRBD1 covers 11 bases. Per germline, CDR1 SGHDT and CDR2 YYEEEE. V dropped 1 base and J dropped 7; count of bases not matched to a gene: 5. The CDR3 extends over 15 amino acids.

The J gene is TRBJ1-1, the V gene TRBV14; weak D call: TRBD1 (5 bases). The CDR3 totals 15 residues. In germline, CDR1 is SGHDN, CDR2 FVKESK. Trimming left V 0 bases short and J 4 bases short, with 12 bases between. The CDR3 loop reads CASSQDLRAITEAFF. The CDR3 DNA reads TGTGCCAGCAGCCAAGATCTCAGGGCCATCACTGAAGCTTTCTTT.

This chain connects TRBV2 to TRBJ2-1, with 9 bases lining up with TRBD2. The germline V gene encodes CDR1 SNHLY and CDR2 FYNNEI. The CDR3 extends over 17 amino acids. J lost 9 bases, V lost 4 bases, and 16 bases had no gene match. CDR3 coding DNA: TGTGCCAGCAGTGGGTCGAGGGTGGCTAGCGGGATAGGTGAGCAGTTCTTC. Protein sequence: CASSGSRVASGIGEQFF.

This sequence joins TRBV5-1 and TRBJ2-5; 8 bases are shared with TRBD2. This CDR3 has 13 residues. Germline V lookup: CDR1 SGHRS, CDR2 YFSETQ. The V and J ends lost 4 bases and 2 bases, in that order; junction bases with no gene match: 1. CDR3 in DNA: TGCGCCAGCAGCCGGGAGGGACAAGAGACCCAGTACTTC. Amino acid sequence: CASSREGQETQYF.

The CDR3 sequence is CASSLGLAGTSNEQYF. The DNA for the CDR3 is TGCGCCAGCAGCTTGGGTCTAGCGGGAACTTCCAACGAGCAGTACTTC. V is TRBV5-1 and J is TRBJ2-7, with TRBD2 identical over 9 bases. V lost 0 bases to trimming and J lost 5 bases; unmatched junction nucleotides: 9. The CDR3 length is 16 residues. Per germline, CDR1 SGHRS and CDR2 YFSETQ.

The V gene is TRBV7-2, the J gene TRBJ2-3; 12 nucleotides line up with TRBD1. Losses at the gene ends were 5 bases for V and 2 bases for J; bases not matched to a gene: 5. Germline V gene sequence: CDR1 SGHTA, CDR2 FQGNSA. The CDR3 consists of 16 residues. CDR3 sequence: CASSPGQGAVTDTQYF. CDR3 DNA sequence: TGTGCCAGCAGCCCGGGACAGGGGGCGGTCACAGATACGCAGTATTTT.

The chain has TRBV9 and TRBJ2-2, with 7 bases fitting TRBD2. Germline-derived CDR1 and CDR2 are SGDLS and YYNGEE. This CDR3 has 14 amino acids. The V gene end was trimmed by 3 bases and the J gene end by 2 bases; junction bases not matched to a gene: 1. The CDR3 coding sequence is TGTGCCAGCAGCGCGGGGGGAAACACCGGGGAGCTGTTTTTT. Translated: CASSAGGNTGELFF. Supplemented by reference TRBV9 and TRBJ2-2, the full variable domain reads DSGVTQTPKHLITATGQRVTLRCSPRSGDLSVYWYQQSLDQGLQFLIQYYNGEERAKGNILERFSAQQFPDLHSELNLSSLELGDSALYFCASSAGGNTGELFFGEGSRLTVL.

The rearrangement links TRBV5-1 to TRBJ2-2; tentative D call: TRBD1 (5 bases). The germline V gene has CDR1 SGHRS and CDR2 YFSETQ. This CDR3 is built from 12 residues. Trimming cost V 4 bases and J 7 bases, with 8 bases left between them. The CDR3 sequence: CASSAGFGELFF. DNA of the CDR3: TGCGCCAGCAGCGCAGGGTTCGGGGAGCTGTTTTTT.

V and J are TRBV18 and TRBJ1-2; no reliable D call. There are 15 residues in the CDR3. The germline CDR1 and CDR2 sequences are KGHSH and LQKENI. Trimming pared 5 bases from V and 8 bases from J, leaving 21 bases between. In nucleotides, the CDR3 is TGTGCCAGCTCAACTTACCAGGACTATGGCTTGGGCTACACCTTC. It is translated as CASSTYQDYGLGYTF.

The chain combines TRBV9 with TRBJ2-1, with TRBD2 identical over 14 bases. This CDR3 is built from 17 residues. Per germline, CDR1 SGDLS and CDR2 YYNGEE. Trimming took 4 bases from V and 4 from J; bases not matched to a gene: 7. CDR3 amino acids: CASSTRLAGGKYNEQFF. The CDR3 DNA reads as TGTGCCAGCAGCACACGACTAGCGGGGGGGAAATACAATGAGCAGTTCTTC.

J is TRBJ2-5 and V is TRBV5-1; 12 bases align to TRBD1. Germline lookup yields CDR1 SGHRS and CDR2 YFSETQ. The CDR3 has 14 amino acids. The V segment lost 3 bases and the J segment 10 bases; nucleotides outside the gene matches: 7. The CDR3 DNA reads as TGCGCCAGCAGCTCCCCGGGACAGGGGGCGAACCAGTACTTC. It is translated as CASSSPGQGANQYF.

This clone has a single count. The chain uses TRBV6-5 and TRBJ2-1; a weak D match, TRBD2 (5 bases). The germline gives CDR1 MNHEY, CDR2 SVGAGI. This CDR3 comprises 14 residues. V was clipped by 0 bases and J by 4 bases, with 7 bases between them. CDR3 nucleotides: TGTGCCAGCAGTTACTCTAGCGTATACAATGAGCAGTTCTTC. It yields the protein CASSYSSVYNEQFF.

The chain links TRBV25-1 to TRBJ2-5; D perhaps matches TRBD1 (5 bases). With the DNA end fitting TRBJ2-7 better, the J assignment may be wrong. The CDR3 runs to 15 residues. Germline V gene lookup returns CDR1 MGHDK and CDR2 SYGVNS. CDR3 DNA sequence: TGTGCCAGCAGTGAAACCCCAACAGGAACCTACGAGCAGTACTTC. Its protein is CASSETPTGTYEQYF.

The chain couples TRBV7-3 to TRBJ2-3; D perhaps matches TRBD2 (5 bases). Germline V lookup: CDR1 SGHTA, CDR2 FQGTGA. Between the trimmed V and J ends, which lost 2 bases and 6 bases, there was a span of 9 bases. This CDR3 is built from 13 residues. The chain's CDR3 is CASSLGGSDTQYF. The CDR3, as DNA: TGTGCCAGCAGCTTAGGAGGATCGGATACGCAGTATTTT.

This CDR3 reads CASSYSRQGNSPLHF. As DNA, the CDR3 is TGTGCCAGCAGTTACTCGCGGCAGGGTAATTCACCCCTCCACTTT. This chain links TRBV6-5 with TRBJ1-6, with D possibly matching TRBD1 (5 bases). The germline V and J ends were trimmed by 0 bases and 6 bases, with 9 bases remaining between them. The CDR3 spans 15 residues. Germline V gene lookup returns CDR1 MNHEY and CDR2 SVGAGI.

The chain employs TRBV19 and TRBJ1-1; possibly TRBD1 for D (5 bases). The CDR3 extends over 14 amino acids. Germline lookup yields CDR1 LNHDA and CDR2 SQIVND (reference sequence). V lost 6 bases and J 0 bases, leaving 11 bases between the germline ends. The CDR3 spells CASREGRLNTEAFF. The CDR3, as DNA: TGTGCCAGTAGGGAGGGGCGACTGAACACTGAAGCTTTCTTT.

The chain is built from TRBV7-6 and TRBJ1-5; the match to TRBD1 covers 7 bases. Germline CDR1 SGHVS, CDR2 FNYEAQ. The CDR3 has 15 amino acids. With 1 base clipped from V and 4 bases from J, the junction kept 4 bases outside the gene matches. In nucleotides, the CDR3 is TGTGCCAGCAGCTTAGGACAGGGTGAAAATCAGCCCCAGCATTTT. Translated: CASSLGQGENQPQHF.

This chain links TRBV29-1 with TRBJ1-5; 9 bases match TRBD1. V lost 1 base and J lost 9; bases outside the gene matches: 13. The CDR3 is 16 residues long. Germline values: CDR1 SQVTM, CDR2 ANQGSEA. The chain's CDR3 is CSVEVGGGQGEGPQHF. DNA for the CDR3: TGCAGCGTTGAAGTGGGAGGGGGACAGGGAGAGGGGCCCCAGCATTTT.

The chain recombines TRBV27 with TRBJ2-7; TRBD1 might be the D (6 bases). V was clipped by 6 bases and J by 3 bases, with 18 bases between them. The germline CDR1 and CDR2 sequences are MNHEY and SMNVEV (reference sequence). There are 15 residues in the CDR3. CDR3 sequence: CASSLRAGAYYEQYF. For the CDR3, the DNA is TGTGCCAGCAGCCTAAGGGCAGGGGCTTACTACGAGCAGTACTTC.

The chain is built from TRBV5-4 and TRBJ2-7; 9 nucleotides match TRBD2. This CDR3 has 16 amino acids. CDR1 SGHNT and CDR2 YYREEE come from the germline V gene (reference sequence). Unmatched junction bases numbered 11, after V lost 4 bases and J lost 3 bases. The CDR3 DNA sequence: TGTGCCAGCAGCCCGGGACTAGCCGACTCCATCTACGAGCAGTACTTC. Amino acid sequence: CASSPGLADSIYEQYF.

The chain couples TRBV30 to TRBJ2-1; no clear D. The germline V gene encodes CDR1 GTSNPN and CDR2 SVGIG (reference sequence). Trimming left V 2 bases short and J 6 bases short, with 5 bases between. The CDR3 is 11 amino acids. The CDR3 coding sequence is TGTGCCTGGAGTCTTGTCAATGAGCAGTTCTTC. This gives the protein CAWSLVNEQFF.

V and J are TRBV2 and TRBJ2-5, with 9 bases that match TRBD2. After removal of 1 base from V and 5 bases from J, the junction contained 2 bases not matched to a gene. The CDR3 extends over 14 amino acids. Germline V gene lookup returns CDR1 SNHLY and CDR2 FYNNEI. The CDR3 region has the DNA TGTGCCAGCAGTGAAGTTACTAGCGGGGAGACCCAGTACTTC. Its translation: CASSEVTSGETQYF.

The chain is built from TRBV5-6 and TRBJ2-7; 9 bases line up with TRBD1. J was trimmed by 2 bases and V by 3 bases; bases with no gene match: 9. The V gene's germline CDR1 is SGHDT and CDR2 YYEEEE. The CDR3 contains 16 residues. CDR3 region: CASSWTPGQGTYEQYF. The CDR3 coding sequence is TGTGCCAGCAGCTGGACTCCGGGACAGGGCACCTACGAGCAGTACTTC. Based on the CDR3 plus reference TRBV5-6 and TRBJ2-7, the full variable domain is DAGVTQSPTHLIKTRGQQVTLRCSPKSGHDTVSWYQQALGQGPQFIFQYYEEEERQRGNFPDRFSGHQFPNYSSELNVNALLLGDSALYLCASSWTPGQGTYEQYFGPGTRLTVT.